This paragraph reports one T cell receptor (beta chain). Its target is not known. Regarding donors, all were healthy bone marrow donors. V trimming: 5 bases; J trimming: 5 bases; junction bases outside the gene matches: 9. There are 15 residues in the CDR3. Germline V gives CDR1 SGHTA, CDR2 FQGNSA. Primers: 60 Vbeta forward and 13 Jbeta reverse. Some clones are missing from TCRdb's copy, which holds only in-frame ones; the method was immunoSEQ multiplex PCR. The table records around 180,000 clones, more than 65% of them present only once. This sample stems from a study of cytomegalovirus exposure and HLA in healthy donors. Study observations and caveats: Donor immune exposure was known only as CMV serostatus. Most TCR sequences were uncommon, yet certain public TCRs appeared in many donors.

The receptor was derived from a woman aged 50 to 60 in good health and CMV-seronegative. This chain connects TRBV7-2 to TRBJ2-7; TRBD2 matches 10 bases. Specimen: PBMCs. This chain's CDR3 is CASSRSSGGANEQYF. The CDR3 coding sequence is TGTGCCAGCAGCCGATCCAGCGGGGGGGCCAACGAGCAGTACTTC.